The rows below give T cell receptor beta chains drawn from one sample of a study of T cell responses to AZD1222 COVID-19 vaccine. TCRdb's table, derived via immunoSEQ multiplex PCR, lists solely in-frame clones and lacks some. The data contain roughly 170,000 clones, 91% of them singletons. Sample: peripheral blood, taken on day 0 of AZD1222 vaccination. The origin of the receptors is an adult in good health. CDR3s include the opening cysteine and the closing phenylalanine or tryptophan. A D gene is named only where the DNA matches it firmly. Rows give clone size only sometimes, using once, few, many, or a class for an expanded clone.

d_call: -; clone_size: -; j_call: TRBJ2-7; v_call: TRBV19; cdr3_nt: TGTGCCAGTAGTTTAGGGGGGCGCATCGAGCAGTACTTC; cdr3_aa: CASSLGGRIEQYF
d_call: -; clone_size: -; j_call: TRBJ1-5; v_call: TRBV9; cdr3_nt: TGTGCCAGCAGCACCAATAGCAATCAGCCCCAGCATTTT; cdr3_aa: CASSTNSNQPQHF
d_call: TRBD2; clone_size: -; j_call: TRBJ2-2; v_call: TRBV28; cdr3_nt: TGTGCCAGTGGACTCGGGACTAGCGGGGGTGGTGGGGAGCTGTTTTTT; cdr3_aa: CASGLGTSGGGGELFF
d_call: -; clone_size: once; j_call: TRBJ2-7; v_call: TRBV19; cdr3_nt: TGTGCCAGTAGTTTTCAGATGAGCTCCTACGAGCAGTACTTC; cdr3_aa: CASSFQMSSYEQYF
d_call: TRBD1; clone_size: -; j_call: TRBJ2-7; v_call: TRBV5-6; cdr3_nt: TGTGCCAGCAGCTTCGGGACAGGGGTTAATGGATACGAGCAGTACTTC; cdr3_aa: CASSFGTGVNGYEQYF
d_call: TRBD2; clone_size: -; j_call: TRBJ2-3; v_call: TRBV6-6; cdr3_nt: TGTGCCAGCAGTCCACTAGCGGGGGGGACTAGCACAGATACGCAGTATTTT; cdr3_aa: CASSPLAGGTSTDTQYF
d_call: TRBD1; clone_size: -; j_call: TRBJ1-6; v_call: TRBV29-1; cdr3_nt: TGCAGCGTAGTGTCAGGGGGAGGTTCACCCCTCCACTTT; cdr3_aa: CSVVSGGGSPLHF
d_call: -; clone_size: -; j_call: TRBJ2-1; v_call: TRBV2; cdr3_nt: TGTGCCAGCAGCCAAACTAGGAGCTCCTACAATGAGCAGTTCTTC; cdr3_aa: CASSQTRSSYNEQFF
d_call: -; clone_size: -; j_call: TRBJ2-7; v_call: TRBV6-2/TRBV6-3; cdr3_nt: TGTGCCAGCAGTTACCGGGACGGCTCCTACGAGCAGTACTTC; cdr3_aa: CASSYRDGSYEQYF
d_call: -; clone_size: few; j_call: TRBJ1-3; v_call: TRBV9; cdr3_nt: TGTGCCAGCAGCGTACAAGTGGCTGGAAACACCATATATTTT; cdr3_aa: CASSVQVAGNTIYF
d_call: TRBD2; clone_size: -; j_call: TRBJ2-5; v_call: TRBV7-3; cdr3_nt: TGTGCCAGCAGCTTATTTCCGCTAGCGGTGTACCAAGAGACCCAGTACTTC; cdr3_aa: CASSLFPLAVYQETQYF
d_call: -; clone_size: -; j_call: TRBJ2-6; v_call: TRBV5-1; cdr3_nt: TGCGCCAGCAGCTTGGGGAGTTCGGGGGCCAACGTCCTGACTTTC; cdr3_aa: CASSLGSSGANVLTF
d_call: -; clone_size: -; j_call: TRBJ2-3; v_call: TRBV30; cdr3_nt: TGTGCCTGGAGTCAGGGGTTTTACACAGATACGCAGTATTTT; cdr3_aa: CAWSQGFYTDTQYF
d_call: -; clone_size: -; j_call: TRBJ1-3; v_call: TRBV27; cdr3_nt: TGTGCCAGCAGTTTGCAGGGTATGAGTGCTGGAAACACCATATATTTT; cdr3_aa: CASSLQGMSAGNTIYF
d_call: -; clone_size: -; j_call: TRBJ2-6; v_call: TRBV6-5; cdr3_nt: TGTGCCAGCAGTAGGTCTGGGGCCAACGTCCTGACTTTC; cdr3_aa: CASSRSGANVLTF
d_call: -; clone_size: once; j_call: TRBJ2-2; v_call: TRBV4-3; cdr3_nt: TGCGCCAGCAGCCAAGATTCGAGACAACCCCTCGACACCGGGGAGCTGTTTTTT; cdr3_aa: CASSQDSRQPLDTGELFF
d_call: -; clone_size: -; j_call: TRBJ1-1; v_call: TRBV2; cdr3_nt: TGTGCCAGCAACGGACTGACAGCCGGATCTTTCTTT; cdr3_aa: CASNGLTAGSFF
d_call: -; clone_size: -; j_call: TRBJ1-6; v_call: TRBV7-2; cdr3_nt: TGTGCCAGCAGCTCACAGGGTCTGGTTTCACCCCTCCACTTT; cdr3_aa: CASSSQGLVSPLHF
d_call: -; clone_size: -; j_call: TRBJ1-1; v_call: TRBV9; cdr3_nt: TGTGCCAGCAGCGCAGACAGCCCAGAAGCTTTCTTT; cdr3_aa: CASSADSPEAFF
d_call: -; clone_size: -; j_call: TRBJ1-5; v_call: TRBV24-1; cdr3_nt: TGTGCCACCAGTGGTTCGGGGGGCTTCAATCAGCCCCAGCATTTT; cdr3_aa: CATSGSGGFNQPQHF
d_call: -; clone_size: few; j_call: TRBJ1-1; v_call: TRBV9; cdr3_nt: TGTGCCAGCAGCGTAGTCGTCTCGGACACTGAAGCTTTCTTT; cdr3_aa: CASSVVVSDTEAFF
d_call: -; clone_size: -; j_call: TRBJ2-5; v_call: TRBV7-9; cdr3_nt: TGTGCCAGCAGCTTATTGACGGTGAAAGAGACCCAGTACTTC; cdr3_aa: CASSLLTVKETQYF
d_call: -; clone_size: -; j_call: TRBJ1-2; v_call: TRBV30; cdr3_nt: TGTGCCTGGAGTAGGCAGGCGTCTAACTATGGCTACACCTTC; cdr3_aa: CAWSRQASNYGYTF
d_call: -; clone_size: -; j_call: TRBJ1-1; v_call: TRBV5-1; cdr3_nt: TGCGCCAGCAGCTTGGTTCGGGGCACTGAAGCTTTCTTT; cdr3_aa: CASSLVRGTEAFF
d_call: -; clone_size: -; j_call: TRBJ1-5; v_call: TRBV6-5; cdr3_nt: TGTGCCAGTGTGGACAGCGGCCTCAATCAGCCCCAGCATTTT; cdr3_aa: CASVDSGLNQPQHF
d_call: -; clone_size: -; j_call: TRBJ1-1; v_call: TRBV7-2; cdr3_nt: TGTGCCAGCAGCAGGTTGTGGGTGTCATCTATAACTGAAGCTTTCTTT; cdr3_aa: CASSRLWVSSITEAFF
d_call: TRBD2; clone_size: -; j_call: TRBJ2-1; v_call: TRBV7-7; cdr3_nt: TGTGCTAGCAGCTTAGGGCTAGCGGGATACAATGAGCAGTTCTTC; cdr3_aa: CASSLGLAGYNEQFF
d_call: TRBD2; clone_size: -; j_call: TRBJ2-3; v_call: TRBV4-3; cdr3_nt: TGCGCCAGCAGCCAACGAGAAACTAGCGGGGGGGTGGATACGCAGTATTTT; cdr3_aa: CASSQRETSGGVDTQYF
d_call: -; clone_size: -; j_call: TRBJ1-1; v_call: TRBV7-9; cdr3_nt: TGTGCCAGCACCGCGACGGCGGGCCGCACTGAAGCTTTCTTT; cdr3_aa: CASTATAGRTEAFF
d_call: -; clone_size: once; j_call: TRBJ1-5; v_call: TRBV7-9; cdr3_nt: TGTGCCAGCAGCTCCGACAAGAATCAGCCCCAGCATTTT; cdr3_aa: CASSSDKNQPQHF
d_call: -; clone_size: -; j_call: TRBJ1-1; v_call: TRBV10-2; cdr3_nt: TGCGCCAGCAGTGTTGCACCCCCAGGGACGAACACTGAAGCTTTCTTT; cdr3_aa: CASSVAPPGTNTEAFF
d_call: -; clone_size: -; j_call: TRBJ2-7; v_call: TRBV6-6; cdr3_nt: TGTGCCAGCAGTTACGCAAACAACTACGAGCAGTACTTC; cdr3_aa: CASSYANNYEQYF
d_call: -; clone_size: -; j_call: TRBJ2-7; v_call: TRBV10-1; cdr3_nt: TGCGCCAGCAGTGAGCGGTCTATAGGCGAGCAGTACTTC; cdr3_aa: CASSERSIGEQYF
d_call: -; clone_size: -; j_call: TRBJ2-7; v_call: TRBV18; cdr3_nt: TGTGCCAGCTCACCAGGGATGCAGGGCCAGTACTCCTACGAGCAGTACTTC; cdr3_aa: CASSPGMQGQYSYEQYF
d_call: -; clone_size: -; j_call: TRBJ1-1; v_call: TRBV29-1; cdr3_nt: TGCAGCGGGGGGCGGCAGCTGAACACTGAAGCTTTCTTT; cdr3_aa: CSGGRQLNTEAFF
d_call: -; clone_size: -; j_call: TRBJ1-5; v_call: TRBV5-5; cdr3_nt: TGTGCCAGCAGCTTGGGGTCGGCGGCGGGGAATCAGCCCCAGCATTTT; cdr3_aa: CASSLGSAAGNQPQHF
d_call: -; clone_size: -; j_call: TRBJ1-1; v_call: TRBV14; cdr3_nt: TGTGCCAGCAGCCAAGATTTTCAAGCTTTCTTT; cdr3_aa: CASSQDFQAFF
d_call: -; clone_size: -; j_call: TRBJ1-2; v_call: TRBV19; cdr3_nt: TGTGCCAGTAGTATATGGATTAACTATGGCTACACCTTC; cdr3_aa: CASSIWINYGYTF
d_call: -; clone_size: -; j_call: TRBJ2-1; v_call: TRBV6-5; cdr3_nt: TGTGCCAGCGTGGCAGGGGTTACAAATGAGCAGTTCTTC; cdr3_aa: CASVAGVTNEQFF
d_call: TRBD1; clone_size: -; j_call: TRBJ2-7; v_call: TRBV19; cdr3_nt: TGTGCCAGTAGTAGGACAGGGGCAAATAACGAGCAGTACTTC; cdr3_aa: CASSRTGANNEQYF
d_call: TRBD2; clone_size: once; j_call: TRBJ2-5; v_call: TRBV29-1; cdr3_nt: TGCAGCGGAGGGACTAGCCGCGAGACCCAGTACTTC; cdr3_aa: CSGGTSRETQYF
d_call: -; clone_size: -; j_call: TRBJ1-1; v_call: TRBV20-1; cdr3_nt: TGCAGTGCTGGGGGGGCAGGGTCAACTTTCTTT; cdr3_aa: CSAGGAGSTFF
d_call: TRBD2; clone_size: -; j_call: TRBJ2-3; v_call: TRBV10-3; cdr3_nt: TGTGCCATCAGCCCGGGACTAGCCGTAGATACGCAGTATTTT; cdr3_aa: CAISPGLAVDTQYF
d_call: TRBD2; clone_size: -; j_call: TRBJ2-1; v_call: TRBV13; cdr3_nt: TGTGCCAGCAGCACCCCGGGACTAGCGGGAACTTACAATGAGCAGTTCTTC; cdr3_aa: CASSTPGLAGTYNEQFF
d_call: -; clone_size: once; j_call: TRBJ1-1; v_call: TRBV27; cdr3_nt: TGTGCCAGCAGTTTAAGGCAGGGTGGCACTGAAGCTTTCTTT; cdr3_aa: CASSLRQGGTEAFF
d_call: -; clone_size: few; j_call: TRBJ1-1; v_call: TRBV5-8; cdr3_nt: TGTGCCAGCAGCTTGAGTCAGGGGAGGATTGAAGCTTTCTTT; cdr3_aa: CASSLSQGRIEAFF
d_call: -; clone_size: -; j_call: TRBJ2-1; v_call: TRBV15; cdr3_nt: TGTGCCACCAGCCGCCACCGTGGGGGGGCTGCCAATGAGCAGTTCTTC; cdr3_aa: CATSRHRGGAANEQFF
d_call: -; clone_size: -; j_call: TRBJ2-3; v_call: TRBV7-2; cdr3_nt: TGTGCCAGCAGCCATCAAGCCAGCGGCACAGATACGCAGTATTTT; cdr3_aa: CASSHQASGTDTQYF
d_call: -; clone_size: -; j_call: TRBJ1-2; v_call: TRBV4-3; cdr3_nt: TGCGCCAGCAGCCAAGATCGGTCCTTGTATGGCTACACCTTC; cdr3_aa: CASSQDRSLYGYTF
d_call: -; clone_size: -; j_call: TRBJ2-2; v_call: TRBV7-8; cdr3_nt: TGTGCCAGCAGCCATACTACCGGCCCCCACTGGCAGCTGTTTTTT; cdr3_aa: CASSHTTGPHWQLFF
d_call: -; clone_size: -; j_call: TRBJ2-5; v_call: TRBV6-2/TRBV6-3; cdr3_nt: TGTGCCAGCAGTTACATAGAGACCCAGTACTTC; cdr3_aa: CASSYIETQYF
d_call: -; clone_size: -; j_call: TRBJ1-2; v_call: TRBV25-1; cdr3_nt: TGTGCCAGCAGTGTCGACGGTCTGCGTAGCTACACCTTC; cdr3_aa: CASSVDGLRSYTF
d_call: -; clone_size: once; j_call: TRBJ2-1; v_call: TRBV6-4; cdr3_nt: TGTGCCAGCAGTGACTCTGAGGTCAATGAGCAGTTCTTC; cdr3_aa: CASSDSEVNEQFF
d_call: -; clone_size: -; j_call: TRBJ2-1; v_call: TRBV28; cdr3_nt: TGTGCCAGCAGTTTATCGGCAGGCGGCGTTGAGCAGTTCTTC; cdr3_aa: CASSLSAGGVEQFF
d_call: -; clone_size: once; j_call: TRBJ1-1; v_call: TRBV27; cdr3_nt: TGTGCCAGCAGTTTTCCGCAGGGGAGGGCTTTCTTT; cdr3_aa: CASSFPQGRAFF
d_call: -; clone_size: -; j_call: TRBJ1-1; v_call: TRBV25-1; cdr3_nt: TGTGCCAGCAGTGCAGGGGTCACTGAAGCTTTCTTT; cdr3_aa: CASSAGVTEAFF
d_call: -; clone_size: few; j_call: TRBJ1-5; v_call: TRBV27; cdr3_nt: TGTGCCAGCAGTCAAGCAGGGTACCGGCAGCCCCAGCATTTT; cdr3_aa: CASSQAGYRQPQHF